This record covers a single TCR beta chain. Its antigen target is currently unknown. No base quality information exists; no much larger clone differs at one position. This entry is derived from a study of response to subunit inactivated influenza vaccine (dated 2018 in TCRdb). Looking at the study overall: The study used deep quantitative T cell receptor repertoire profiling to track responses to a trivalent subunit inactivated influenza vaccine.

The investigation overall reported the following: It was suggested by the authors that each seasonal influenza vaccination may recruit only a limited number of new T cells.

The junction carries 16 bases between V and J, which are trimmed by 3 bases and 7 bases respectively. Spanning cysteine to phenylalanine, the CDR3 consists of 14 amino acids. Only CDR3 DNA is held: 42 bases, read in frame from base 1. The germline V gene yields SGHTA for CDR1 and FQGNSA for CDR2. Libraries were built with RT-PCR. The sequencing machine was an Illumina HiSeq 2500. In-frame beta chains were kept once TCRdb had trimmed the public reads at Q25 with fastp and called clones with MiXCR. Each CDR3 protein gets just one entry, which takes the most common genes and DNA from the rows behind it. Present in this sample are fewer than 550,000 distinct CDR3 sequences, roughly 23% of which were seen just once. Approximately 1.9% of the sample is in the top ten clones.

The sample in question was CD4+ T cells sorted from PBMCs, obtained 5 days after vaccination. The sequence links TRBV7-2 to TRBJ2-7; TRBD1 is perhaps the D gene, given 6 matching bases. The source of this sequence is a man between 50 and 59 years old who received an inactivated influenza vaccine. Donor details come from another sample of the same person, matched by shared clones. CDR3 sequence: CASSLGTLRGEQYF. The DNA is TGTGCCAGCAGCTTGGGGACACTCCGCGGGGAGCAGTACTTC. With the rest looked up from the reference TRBV7-2 and TRBJ2-7 genes rather than sequenced, the full variable domain is GAGVSQSPSNKVTEKGKDVELRCDPISGHTALYWYRQSLGQGLEFLIYFQGNSAPDKSGLPSDRFSAERTGGSVSTLTIQRTQQEDSAVYLCASSLGTLRGEQYFGPGTRLTVT.